This TCR beta chain was captured by sequencing in a study of blood T cell repertoires in COVID-19. Assay: immunoSEQ multiplex PCR; the TCRdb copy retains only in-frame clones and omits some. This table has a few hundred thousand clones, around 86% appearing once. CDR3 length equals 13 residues. Trimming removed 5 bases from V and 4 bases from J, with 11 bases in between. Germline V lookup: CDR1 SGHVS, CDR2 FQNEAQ. This clone was found once. The rearrangement links TRBV7-8 to TRBJ1-2, with D perhaps TRBD1 (6 bases). The TCR comes from a middle-aged woman who had recovered from COVID-19. The sample comprised peripheral blood. CDR3 sequence (DNA): TGTGCCAGCAGCACAACGGACAGCTATGGCTACACCTTC. Translation: CASSTTDSYGYTF.